Below, 5 T cell receptor beta chains from the same sample are listed, as sequenced in a study of blood T cell repertoires in COVID-19. Using immunoSEQ multiplex PCR, the repertoire was profiled, and TCRdb retains in-frame clones only, with some absent. The sample has roughly 260,000 clones; approximately 85% are singletons. The sequencing input was PBMCs or T cells enriched from blood (not recorded which). The receptors come from a woman in her forties or fifties who had recovered from COVID-19.

Regarding this clone: This sample includes further DNA sequences coding for the same CDR3. The V call is TRBV7-9, the J call TRBJ1-1; 9 bases line up with TRBD1. The V gene's germline CDR1 is SEHNR and CDR2 FQNEAQ (reference sequence). The CDR3 has 13 amino acids. Trimming cost V 3 bases and J 5 bases; bases outside gene matches: 1. CDR3 amino acids: CASSLDRGTEAFF. For the CDR3, the DNA is TGTGCCAGCAGCTTGGACAGGGGAACTGAAGCTTTCTTT.

The chain links TRBV28 to TRBJ2-7; a weak D match, TRBD1 (5 bases). The ends were cut back, 7 bases at V and 4 bases at J, with 17 bases in the middle. The CDR3 is 14 residues long. Germline V lookup: CDR1 MDHEN, CDR2 SYDVKM. The CDR3 sequence: CASTTGTRGYEQYF. The CDR3 DNA is TGTGCCAGCACCACAGGAACGAGAGGATACGAGCAGTACTTC.

The CDR3 bases are TGTGCCAGCAGTCGGACTAGCGGGAGGGAAGGAGATACGCAGTATTTT. Amino acid sequence: CASSRTSGREGDTQYF. J is TRBJ2-3 and V is TRBV28, with 15 bases matching TRBD2. From germline, CDR1 is MDHEN and CDR2 SYDVKM. The CDR3 has 16 residues. Germline trimming cut 5 bases from V and 5 bases from J; bases unmatched to any gene: 5.

This chain joins TRBV28 and TRBJ1-4; TRBD1 might be the D (5 bases). In germline, CDR1 is MDHEN, CDR2 SYDVKM. Trimming took off 6 bases at V and 8 bases at J, with 16 bases between the two ends. The CDR3 covers 14 residues. The CDR3 DNA reads as TGTGCCAGCAGCCAGGTTGACAGAACCGAAAAACTGTTTTTT. This gives the protein CASSQVDRTEKLFF.

DNA for the CDR3: TGTGCCAGCAGCCAAGAGGGCAGACACTATGGCTACACCTTC. This codes for CASSQEGRHYGYTF. The V gene is TRBV3-1 (or the pseudogene TRBV3-2), the J gene TRBJ1-2; D ambiguous. The ends were cut back, 0 bases at V and 3 bases at J, with 8 bases in the middle. CDR1 LGHDT and CDR2 YNNKEL come from the germline V gene (reference sequence). CDR3 size: 14 residues.